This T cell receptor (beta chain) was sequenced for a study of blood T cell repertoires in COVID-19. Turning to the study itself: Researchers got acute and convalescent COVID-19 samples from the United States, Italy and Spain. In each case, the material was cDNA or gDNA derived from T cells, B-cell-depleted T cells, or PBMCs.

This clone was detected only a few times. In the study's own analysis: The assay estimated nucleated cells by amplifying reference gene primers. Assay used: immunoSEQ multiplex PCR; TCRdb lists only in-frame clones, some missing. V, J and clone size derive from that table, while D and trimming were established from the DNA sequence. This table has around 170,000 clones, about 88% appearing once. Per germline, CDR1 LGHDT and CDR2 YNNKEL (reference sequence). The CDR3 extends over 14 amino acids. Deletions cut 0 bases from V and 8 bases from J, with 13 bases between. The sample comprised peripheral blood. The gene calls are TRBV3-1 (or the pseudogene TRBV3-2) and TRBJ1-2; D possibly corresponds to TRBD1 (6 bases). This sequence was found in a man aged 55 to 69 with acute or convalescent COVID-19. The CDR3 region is CASSQETGLMGYTF. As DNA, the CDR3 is TGTGCCAGCAGCCAAGAGACAGGTCTGATGGGCTACACCTTC.